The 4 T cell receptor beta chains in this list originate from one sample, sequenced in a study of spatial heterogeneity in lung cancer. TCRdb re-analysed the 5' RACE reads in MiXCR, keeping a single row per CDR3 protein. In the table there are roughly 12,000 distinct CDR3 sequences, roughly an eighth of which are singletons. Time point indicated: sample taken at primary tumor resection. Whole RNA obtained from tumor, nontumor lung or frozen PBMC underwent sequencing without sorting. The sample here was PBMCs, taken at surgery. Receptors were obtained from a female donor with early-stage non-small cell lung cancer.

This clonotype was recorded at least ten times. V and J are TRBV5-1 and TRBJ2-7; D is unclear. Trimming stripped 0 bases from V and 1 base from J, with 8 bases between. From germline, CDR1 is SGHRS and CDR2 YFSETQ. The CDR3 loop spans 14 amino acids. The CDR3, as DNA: TGCGCCAGCAGCTTGGACCCCGGGTCCTACGAGCAGTACTTC. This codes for CASSLDPGSYEQYF.

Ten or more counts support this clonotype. CDR3 coding DNA: TGTGCCAGCAGCTTTTCCAGGAATAGCGAGCAGTACTTC. It specifies CASSFSRNSEQYF. The chain has TRBV7-2 and TRBJ2-7; D ambiguous. The V gene lost 3 bases and the J gene lost 6 bases, with 12 bases spanning the gap. The CDR3 runs to 13 residues. Germline V gene lookup returns CDR1 SGHTA and CDR2 FQGNSA.

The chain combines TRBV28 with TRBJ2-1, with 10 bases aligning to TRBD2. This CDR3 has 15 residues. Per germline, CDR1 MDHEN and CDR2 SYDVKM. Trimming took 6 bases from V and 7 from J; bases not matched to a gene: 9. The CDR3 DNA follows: TGTGCCAGCAGGTTTGGGCTAGCGGGAGTAAATGAGCAGTTCTTC. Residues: CASRFGLAGVNEQFF.

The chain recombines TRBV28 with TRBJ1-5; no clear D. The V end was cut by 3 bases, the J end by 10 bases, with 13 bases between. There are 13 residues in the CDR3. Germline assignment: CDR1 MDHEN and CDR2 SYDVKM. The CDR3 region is CASSFLTGSPQHF. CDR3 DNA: TGTGCCAGCAGTTTCCTTACCGGGTCCCCCCAGCATTTT.